These 22 T cell receptor beta chains were sequenced from one sample in a study of CD8+ T cells in alopecia areata (dated by TCRdb to between 2018 and 2020). The method was the immunoSEQ multiplex PCR assay. For TCR sequencing, RNA was extracted from every sample and reverse transcribed into cDNA to serve as template. The immuneACCESS repertoire file appears here via TCRdb, limited to in-frame rearrangements. These files lack a portion of the clones; in checked studies, under half of the deficit traces to unresolved V genes, and the cause of the others is not known. Across this sample there are tens of thousands of clones, with approximately 66% seen only once. Together, the top ten hold roughly a quarter of the sample. Reading the label with the study, this specimen's time point is: 20 to 30 weeks on oral tofacitinib. What this sample's treatment or condition label stands for: oral pan-JAK inhibitor, 5-10 mg twice daily.

The specimen was CD8+ T cells sorted from blood, collected at week 24, from a patient treated with tofacitinib. Receptors were obtained from a human donor with alopecia areata.

This clone was seen a handful of times. The genes are TRBV6-5 and TRBJ1-1; D ambiguous. Germline lookup yields CDR1 MNHEY and CDR2 SVGAGI. The CDR3 contains 15 residues. The V end lost 0 bases, the J end lost 0 bases, and 8 bases lay between the germline ends. CDR3 protein: CASSYSNSVNTEAFF. CDR3 DNA: TGTGCCAGCAGTTACTCGAACAGCGTGAACACTGAAGCTTTCTTT.

CDR3 in amino acids: CASSQDRGTGGSPLHF. Here the CDR3 DNA reads TGCGCCAGCAGCCAAGATCGTGGGACAGGGGGTTCACCCCTCCACTTT. The chain joins TRBV4-3 to TRBJ1-6; TRBD1 agrees at 11 bases. This CDR3 comprises 16 residues. Trimming took 0 bases from V and 9 from J; bases not matched to a gene: 4. From germline, CDR1 is LGHNA and CDR2 YSLEER.

The chain joins TRBV4-1 to TRBJ2-1; TRBD1 matches at 7 bases. CDR3 length: 15 amino acids. After removal of 1 base from V and 12 bases from J, the junction contained 12 bases not matched to a gene. Looked up from germline, CDR1 is MGHRA and CDR2 is YSYEKL. CDR3 DNA: TGCGCCAGCAGCCAAGTCGGACAGGACCCACGGGGGCAGTTCTTC. Translation gives CASSQVGQDPRGQFF.

This clone is judged medium-sized (0.01 to 0.1%). The V call is TRBV7-6, the J call TRBJ1-4; tentative D call: TRBD1 (5 bases). Germline V gives CDR1 SGHVS, CDR2 FNYEAQ. This CDR3 comprises 15 residues. The germline V and J ends were trimmed by 2 bases and 7 bases, with 14 bases remaining between them. CDR3 residues: CASSLTSMGGEKLFF. The CDR3 nucleotides read TGTGCCAGCAGCTTAACTTCGATGGGGGGTGAAAAACTGTTTTTT.

This clone appeared a single time. This chain uses TRBV25-1 with TRBJ1-2; maybe TRBD1 (5 bases). CDR1 and CDR2 from the germline V gene are MGHDK and SYGVNS. CDR3 length equals 15 residues. Between the trimmed V and J ends, which lost 1 base and 0 bases, there was a span of 9 bases. The CDR3 nucleotides read TGTGCCAGCAGTGAATTCGGGGGACCTAACTATGGCTACACCTTC. Translation gives CASSEFGGPNYGYTF.

The rearrangement uses TRBV19 and TRBJ2-7; 13 positions agree with TRBD2. The CDR3 is made up of 15 amino acids. Germline lookup yields CDR1 LNHDA and CDR2 SQIVND (reference sequence). V lost 5 bases and J lost 4; bases outside the gene matches: 5. CDR3 coding DNA: TGTGCCAGTAGTTCCTGGACTAGCGGGAGATACGAGCAGTACTTC. It codes for CASSSWTSGRYEQYF. The entire variable domain, with the rest obtained from reference TRBV19 and TRBJ2-7, is as follows: DGGITQSPKYLFRKEGQNVTLSCEQNLNHDAMYWYRQDPGQGLRLIYYSQIVNDFQKGDIAEGYSVSREKKESFPLTVTSAQKNPTAFYLCASSSWTSGRYEQYFGPGTRLTVT.

The chain has TRBV4-1 and TRBJ1-1; possible D gene TRBD1, 5 bases. In germline, CDR1 is MGHRA, CDR2 YSYEKL. Trimming shortened V by 1 base and J by 11 bases, and 20 bases separated the two germline ends. The CDR3 extends over 15 amino acids. CDR3 DNA sequence: TGCGCCAGCAGCCAAGCCGGTTCCATAGGTGAGGGGGCTTTCTTT. It codes for CASSQAGSIGEGAFF.

The chain has TRBV9 and TRBJ2-2; tentatively, D is TRBD2 (6 bases). Trimming removed 0 bases at V and 7 bases at J, with 13 bases between. The germline V gene has CDR1 SGDLS and CDR2 YYNGEE. The CDR3 has 15 residues. The CDR3 nucleotides are TGTGCCAGCAGCGTAGTCGGGGGAAGTAACGGGGAGCTGTTTTTT. Encoded protein: CASSVVGGSNGELFF.

In its sample, this clone was seen once. The rearrangement uses TRBV5-1 and TRBJ1-3, with unresolved D. CDR1 and CDR2 from the germline V gene are SGHRS and YFSETQ. The V and J ends lost 0 bases and 4 bases respectively, with 8 bases between them. The CDR3 has 14 residues. This CDR3 is CASSLAGHGNTIYF. Written as DNA, the CDR3 is TGCGCCAGCAGCTTGGCCGGGCACGGAAACACCATATATTTT.

The chain joins TRBV7-9 to TRBJ2-7; 16 bases align to TRBD2. The CDR3 consists of 15 residues. Trimming cost V 5 bases and J 7 bases; bases outside gene matches: 5. Looked up from germline, CDR1 is SEHNR and CDR2 is FQNEAQ (reference sequence). CDR3 loop: CASSPGLAGGPEQYF. CDR3 nucleotide sequence: TGTGCCAGCAGCCCGGGACTAGCGGGAGGGCCTGAGCAGTACTTC. Looking up the rest from reference TRBV7-9 and TRBJ2-7 gives the full variable domain: DTGVSQNPRHKITKRGQNVTFRCDPISEHNRLYWYRQTLGQGPEFLTYFQNEAQLEKSRLLSDRFSAERPKGSFSTLEIQRTEQGDSAMYLCASSPGLAGGPEQYFGPGTRLTVT.

The chain joins TRBV14 to TRBJ2-5; 7 bases are a match to TRBD1. Trimming took 4 bases from V and 4 from J; bases not matched to a gene: 6. The germline CDR1 and CDR2 sequences are SGHDN and FVKESK. CDR3 size: 14 residues. The CDR3 reads CASSLQPGGETQYF. The CDR3 coding sequence is TGTGCCAGCAGCCTACAACCAGGGGGAGAGACCCAGTACTTC.

V is TRBV28 and J is TRBJ2-7; TRBD1 aligns across 8 bases. V lost 3 bases and J lost 4; bases outside the gene matches: 8. The germline gives CDR1 MDHEN, CDR2 SYDVKM. The CDR3 consists of 15 residues. The CDR3: CASSFGRGQDYEQYF. As DNA, the CDR3 is TGTGCCAGCAGTTTTGGCAGGGGGCAGGATTACGAGCAGTACTTC.

The rearrangement joins TRBV10-3 to TRBJ2-1; 9 bases map to TRBD2. Germline lookup yields CDR1 ENHRY and CDR2 SYGVKD. Trimming cost V 4 bases and J 6 bases; bases outside gene matches: 4. CDR3 length equals 14 residues. The CDR3 loop reads CAISVAGGLNEQFF. CDR3 DNA sequence: TGTGCCATCAGTGTTGCGGGAGGGCTCAATGAGCAGTTCTTC.

This clone appeared a few times. V gene TRBV7-9 combines with J gene TRBJ2-2, with 9 positions matching TRBD1. V gave up 5 bases and J gave up 6 bases; unmatched junction bases: 10. Germline lookup yields CDR1 SEHNR and CDR2 FQNEAQ (reference sequence). This CDR3 has 16 residues. The CDR3 loop is CASSEDVQGASGELFF. In DNA, the CDR3 is TGTGCCAGCAGCGAGGATGTACAGGGGGCCTCCGGGGAGCTGTTTTTT.

The V gene is TRBV7-6, the J gene TRBJ2-5; unclear D gene. Germline V gene data show CDR1 as SGHVS and CDR2 as FNYEAQ. The CDR3 runs 12 residues. With 3 bases removed from V and 0 bases from J, the gap between germline ends came to 2 bases. The CDR3: CASSFNQETQYF. CDR3 nucleotide sequence: TGTGCCAGCAGCTTCAACCAAGAGACCCAGTACTTC.

The chain has TRBV4-1 and TRBJ2-4, with 7 bases aligning to TRBD1. The CDR3 is 20 amino acids. V dropped 0 bases and J dropped 0; count of bases not matched to a gene: 14. Germline V gene data show CDR1 as MGHRA and CDR2 as YSYEKL. The CDR3 loop is CASSQEGTAYMGLAKNIQYF. The CDR3 coding sequence is TGCGCCAGCAGCCAAGAAGGGACAGCCTACATGGGGTTAGCCAAAAACATTCAGTACTTC.

V is TRBV10-3 and J is TRBJ2-1; tentative D call: TRBD2 (5 bases). In germline, CDR1 is ENHRY, CDR2 SYGVKD. The CDR3 sequence is 13 residues long. V was shortened by 10 bases and J by 0 bases, with 10 bases between the two germline ends. The CDR3, as DNA: TGTGCCACTGAGGGAGACTCCTACAATGAGCAGTTCTTC. Translation gives CATEGDSYNEQFF.

The chain recombines TRBV18 with TRBJ2-7, with a tentative D call TRBD2 (6 bases). Germline V gene lookup returns CDR1 KGHSH and CDR2 LQKENI. The CDR3 sequence is 14 residues long. The V gene lost 3 bases and the J gene lost 2 bases, with 11 bases spanning the gap. In nucleotides, the CDR3 is TGTGCCAGCTCACCTGATTGGAGGGCCTACGAGCAGTACTTC. This codes for CASSPDWRAYEQYF.

This clone was detected a few times. V and J are TRBV6-5 and TRBJ2-1, with 10 bases lining up with TRBD2. This CDR3 comprises 16 residues. CDR1 and CDR2 (germline): MNHEY, SVGAGI. The J segment lost 6 bases and the V segment lost 3 bases, leaving 8 bases of the junction unmatched. The CDR3 spells CASSYSTSGDLNEQFF. CDR3 DNA sequence: TGTGCCAGCAGTTATAGCACTAGCGGGGACCTCAATGAGCAGTTCTTC.

V gene TRBV2 combines with J gene TRBJ2-3, with 13 bases matching TRBD2. Germline CDR1 and CDR2: SNHLY and FYNNEI. The CDR3 totals 16 residues. The V gene end was trimmed by 1 base and the J gene end by 6 bases; junction bases not matched to a gene: 4. CDR3 loop: CASSEGTSGRGDTQYF. The CDR3 nucleotides are TGTGCCAGCAGTGAAGGGACTAGCGGGAGAGGGGATACGCAGTATTTT.

V gene TRBV5-1 combines with J gene TRBJ2-1; 8 bases agree with TRBD1. The V segment lost 2 bases and the J segment 2 bases; nucleotides outside the gene matches: 6. The CDR3 sequence is 16 residues long. The V gene's germline CDR1 is SGHRS and CDR2 YFSETQ. The CDR3 loop reads CASSFEWDRPYNEQFF. As DNA, the CDR3 is TGCGCCAGCAGCTTCGAATGGGACAGGCCCTACAATGAGCAGTTCTTC.

This chain connects TRBV4-2 to TRBJ2-3; a weak D match, TRBD1 (5 bases). The V end lost 0 bases, the J end lost 5 bases, and 15 bases lay between the germline ends. CDR1 is LGHNA and CDR2 is YNFKEQ in the germline V gene. There are 16 residues in the CDR3. CDR3 nucleotide sequence: TGTGCCAGCAGCCAAGACCCAGGGATAGGCCAAGATACGCAGTATTTT. Translation: CASSQDPGIGQDTQYF.